A selection of T cell receptor beta chains follows, all from one sample in a study of blood T cell repertoires in COVID-19. TCRdb's table, derived via immunoSEQ multiplex PCR, lists solely in-frame clones and lacks some. This repertoire shows 240,000 or so clones, 82% found once; its top ten account for under 2%. Sequencing was carried out using peripheral blood. The source of these receptors is an elderly woman with acute or convalescent COVID-19. CDR3s include the opening cysteine and the closing phenylalanine or tryptophan. Fields, in order: J gene, D gene, V gene, clone size, CDR3 DNA, CDR3 protein. The D gene is left open where the match is weak. Size values are once, few and many counts, or a class for expanded clones, and some rows have none.

TRBJ2-7 | TRBD1 | TRBV4-1 | . | TGCGCCAGCAGCCGGGACAGGGAGCTTGGCGAGCAGTACTTC | CASSRDRELGEQYF
TRBJ1-3 | . | TRBV9 | . | TGTGCCAGCAGCGTAGGTGTGGGGCCTACCTCTGGAAACACCATATATTTT | CASSVGVGPTSGNTIYF
TRBJ1-3 | . | TRBV5-1 | . | TGCGCCAGCAGAAACTCCGACTCTGGAAACACCATATATTTT | CASRNSDSGNTIYF
TRBJ1-1 | . | TRBV7-7 | . | TGTGCCAGCAGCTTAACAGAAAACACTGAAGCTTTCTTT | CASSLTENTEAFF
TRBJ1-1 | TRBD1 | TRBV2 | . | TGTGCCAGCACCAGGGAGGGGACAGGCAACACTGAAGCTTTCTTT | CASTREGTGNTEAFF
TRBJ1-5 | . | TRBV15 | . | TGTGCCACCAGCAGAGATTCGGAGAAATCGTTCGGTCAGCCCCAGCATTTT | CATSRDSEKSFGQPQHF
TRBJ1-5 | . | TRBV19 | . | TGTGCCAGTAGTCTCCGGGACAACAATCAGCCCCAGCATTTT | CASSLRDNNQPQHF
TRBJ2-6 | . | TRBV5-6 | . | TGTGCCAGCAGCCACCCAAGGAGCTCTGGGGCCAACGTCCTGACTTTC | CASSHPRSSGANVLTF
TRBJ2-2 | . | TRBV25-1 | once | TGTGCCAGCACCCGAGCTGGGGCAGCCGGGGAGCTGTTTTTT | CASTRAGAAGELFF
TRBJ1-4 | . | TRBV5-1 | . | TGCGCCAGCAGCATCTCAAGACAGGAAAAAAATGAAAAACTGTTTTTT | CASSISRQEKNEKLFF
TRBJ2-1 | . | TRBV24-1 | . | TGTGCCACCAGTGATTTAGGAGGGTACAGCTCCTACAATGAGCAGTTCTTC | CATSDLGGYSSYNEQFF
TRBJ1-6 | TRBD1 | TRBV19 | . | TGTGCCAGTAGTATAGTCCGCGGACAGGATACTAATTCACCCCTCCACTTT | CASSIVRGQDTNSPLHF
TRBJ2-1 | . | TRBV7-6 | . | TGTGCCAGCAGCCCCCGGGCGGAGGGAGTCGATGAGCAGTTCTTC | CASSPRAEGVDEQFF
TRBJ2-7 | . | TRBV12-3/TRBV12-4 | . | TGTGCCAGCAGTTTATACAGTCACTACGAGCAGTACTTC | CASSLYSHYEQYF
TRBJ2-1 | . | TRBV7-9 | . | TGTGCCAGCAGCTTAGCGCGAGTTGTTGAGCAGTTCTTC | CASSLARVVEQFF
TRBJ2-3 | TRBD2 | TRBV9 | . | TGTGCCAGCAGCGTAGGGTTAGCGGGAGGTCTCACAGATACGCAGTATTTT | CASSVGLAGGLTDTQYF
TRBJ2-5 | . | TRBV24-1 | . | TGTGCCACCAGTAAATCTGGGACATCTACGGAGACCCAGTACTTC | CATSKSGTSTETQYF
TRBJ1-3 | . | TRBV5-6 | few | TGTGCCAGCAGGGCTAGGGGGTTTTCTGGAAACACCATATATTTT | CASRARGFSGNTIYF
TRBJ1-5 | TRBD1 | TRBV14 | . | TGTGCCAGCAGCCCGGACAGGGGTTATAGCAATCAGCCCCAGCATTTT | CASSPDRGYSNQPQHF
TRBJ2-2 | . | TRBV5-1 | . | TGCGCCAGCAGCTCCGGGGGTACGAACACCGGGGAGCTGTTTTTT | CASSSGGTNTGELFF
TRBJ2-3 | TRBD2 | TRBV5-4 | . | TGTGCCAGCAGCTTGGCCGGGGGCGGGGGGGCGAATACGCAGTATTTT | CASSLAGGGGANTQYF
TRBJ2-3 | TRBD1 | TRBV2 | . | TGTGCCAGCAGTCGACAGGGGCGAACAGATACGCAGTATTTT | CASSRQGRTDTQYF
TRBJ2-2 | TRBD1 | TRBV28 | . | TGTGCCAGCATCCGAACCGGGACAGTTAACACCGGGGAGCTGTTTTTT | CASIRTGTVNTGELFF
TRBJ2-3 | . | TRBV7-2 | . | TGTGCCAGCAGCTTAGACAGGCTTGGAGATACGCAGTATTTT | CASSLDRLGDTQYF
TRBJ1-1 | . | TRBV3-1/TRBV3-2 | . | TGTGCCAGCAGCCTTGGACAACTGAACACTGAAGCTTTCTTT | CASSLGQLNTEAFF
TRBJ2-3 | . | TRBV6-6 | once | TGTGCCAGCAGTTCCGAGCCAGATACGCAGTATTTT | CASSSEPDTQYF
TRBJ2-1 | . | TRBV5-1 | . | TGCGCCAGCAGCGTCCAGCGGGCCAACAATGAGCAGTTCTTC | CASSVQRANNEQFF
TRBJ1-2 | . | TRBV18 | . | TGTGCCAGCTCAGCCTCTACAAGTCCTCAGGACTACACCTTC | CASSASTSPQDYTF
TRBJ2-3 | . | TRBV29-1 | . | TGCAGCGTTACCTGGACAAGCACAGATACGCAGTATTTT | CSVTWTSTDTQYF
TRBJ1-6 | TRBD1 | TRBV6-5 | . | TGTGCCAGCAGTTACCAGGGACAGGGTAGGGGGTCACCCCTCCACTTT | CASSYQGQGRGSPLHF
TRBJ1-2 | . | TRBV7-2 | . | TGTGCCAGCAGATACCCCGACAGGCTCTATGGCTACACCTTC | CASRYPDRLYGYTF
TRBJ2-1 | . | TRBV12-5 | . | TGTGCTAGTGCCAGGGGAACTGCTATGTCCAATGAGCAGTTCTTC | CASARGTAMSNEQFF
TRBJ1-6 | . | TRBV6-4 | . | TGTGCCAGCGGGGTAAAGGGGCCCACCTCCTATAATTCACCCCTCCACTTT | CASGVKGPTSYNSPLHF
TRBJ2-3 | TRBD1 | TRBV6-5 | . | TGTGCCAGCAGTATAACAGGGGAACGCACAGATACGCAGTATTTT | CASSITGERTDTQYF
TRBJ1-2 | . | TRBV6-5 | . | TGTGCCAGCAGTTACTCCCAGACAGGACGCTATGGCTACACCTTC | CASSYSQTGRYGYTF
TRBJ2-1 | TRBD1 | TRBV29-1 | . | TGCAGCGGGGACAGGGGGAACAATGAGCAGTTCTTC | CSGDRGNNEQFF
TRBJ2-1 | . | TRBV6-4 | . | TGTGCCAGCATTTGGCCGCCAGATGAGCAGTTCTTC | CASIWPPDEQFF
TRBJ1-1 | . | TRBV7-6 | . | TGTGCCAGCAGTGCCACAGGGAACATGAACACTGAAGCTTTCTTT | CASSATGNMNTEAFF
TRBJ1-3 | . | TRBV5-1 | . | TGCGCCAGCAGCTTGGCCACCAGTACGTTCTTCGGAAACACCATATATTTT | CASSLATSTFFGNTIYF
TRBJ2-7 | . | TRBV5-3 | . | TGTGCCAGAAGCTTGGCACATAACGAGCAGTACTTC | CARSLAHNEQYF
TRBJ2-1 | . | TRBV5-1 | . | TGCGCCAGCAGCCTGAGCGGCAACAATGAGCAGTTCTTC | CASSLSGNNEQFF
TRBJ2-5 | TRBD2 | TRBV14 | . | TGTGCCAGCAGCCAGTGGGGAGGGGAGACCCAGTACTTC | CASSQWGGETQYF
TRBJ1-4 | TRBD1 | TRBV28 | . | TGTGCCAGCAGGGTCCCGACAGGGGGGAATGAAAAACTGTTTTTT | CASRVPTGGNEKLFF
TRBJ1-1 | . | TRBV27 | . | TGTGCCAGCAGTTTATCGGTTTCAGGGTGGACGAACACTGAAGCTTTCTTT | CASSLSVSGWTNTEAFF
TRBJ1-2 | . | TRBV5-4 | . | TGTGCCAGCAGCTTCGATCAGGGGATCATCGGCTACACCTTC | CASSFDQGIIGYTF
TRBJ2-1 | TRBD2 | TRBV6-1 | . | TGTGCCAGCAGTGAACCCAGCGGGGGGCAACTGTACAATGAGCAGTTCTTC | CASSEPSGGQLYNEQFF
TRBJ2-5 | . | TRBV5-1 | . | TGCGCCAGCAGCTTGGCCGCTGGGGGCTACCGCCAAGAGACCCAGTACTTC | CASSLAAGGYRQETQYF
TRBJ2-1 | . | TRBV20-1 | . | TGCAGTGCTGTCGGGAATAAAGAGCAGTTCTTC | CSAVGNKEQFF
TRBJ1-2 | . | TRBV2 | . | TGTGCCAGCACCCAGAACCCCTATGGCTACACCTTC | CASTQNPYGYTF
TRBJ1-1 | . | TRBV4-3 | . | TGCGCCAGCAGCCAAGAACTACAGGGCACTGAAGCTTTCTTT | CASSQELQGTEAFF
TRBJ2-7 | TRBD1 | TRBV3-1/TRBV3-2 | few | TGTGCCAGCAGCCAAGCCCGGACAGGGGGCTACGAGCAGTACTTC | CASSQARTGGYEQYF
TRBJ1-3 | . | TRBV19 | . | TGTGCCAGTAGTTTTGCAGGCCCGACCTCTGGAAACACCATATATTTT | CASSFAGPTSGNTIYF
TRBJ1-2 | . | TRBV19 | . | TGTGCCAGTAGTATAAAGGAGGCAAGTGGTGGCTACACCTTC | CASSIKEASGGYTF
TRBJ2-7 | TRBD2 | TRBV19 | . | TGTGCCAGTCGGGATCTAGCGGGCGAGCAGTACTTC | CASRDLAGEQYF
TRBJ1-1 | . | TRBV5-1 | . | TGCGCCAGCAGCTTGTTGGCAGAGAACACTGAAGCTTTCTTT | CASSLLAENTEAFF